These T cell receptor beta chains were read from a single sample in a study of T cell changes during pregnancy in multiple sclerosis. Method: immunoSEQ multiplex PCR; TCRdb's copy keeps in-frame clones and lacks some. This table has approximately 100,000 clones, roughly nine tenths appearing once. Material: peripheral blood, obtained after pregnancy. The receptors here all came from a female donor with multiple sclerosis, enrolled in a pregnancy study. Each CDR3 is given with its conserved first and last residue. A D gene is named only where the DNA matches it firmly. Clone size is stated in some rows and not others, as once, few, many or a class when expanded.

>-|TRBV5-1|-|TRBJ1-6
TGCGCCAGCAGCCCAGGTGGGGAGGGTAATTCACCCCTCCACTTT
CASSPGGEGNSPLHF
>-|TRBV9|-|TRBJ1-1
TGTGCCAGCGGAGGAGGGGTGGCTGAAGCTTTCTTT
CASGGGVAEAFF
>-|TRBV6-5|-|TRBJ1-5
TGTGCCAGCAAATCGGGGTTCAATCAGCCCCAGCATTTT
CASKSGFNQPQHF
>-|TRBV7-6|TRBD2|TRBJ2-3
TGTGCCAGCAGCTCATTAGCGGGGGGGCCATCGGATACGCAGTATTTT
CASSSLAGGPSDTQYF
>once|TRBV9|-|TRBJ1-1
TGTGCCAGCAGCCCCACGGGGGGAGTAAGATTGACTGAAGCTTTCTTT
CASSPTGGVRLTEAFF
>-|TRBV29-1|TRBD1|TRBJ2-3
TGCAGCGTTGCGGGACAGCCAACAGATACGCAGTATTTT
CSVAGQPTDTQYF
>-|TRBV5-1|TRBD1|TRBJ2-5
TGCGCCAGCGGGCCCGACAGGGAAGGGACCCAGTACTTC
CASGPDREGTQYF
>-|TRBV6-1|-|TRBJ1-5
TGTGCCAGCAGCGAACTTCAACGGGGGAATCAGCCCCAGCATTTT
CASSELQRGNQPQHF
>-|TRBV4-1|TRBD2|TRBJ2-5
TGCGCCAGCAGCATGTTACTAGCGGGGGATAAAGAGACCCAGTACTTC
CASSMLLAGDKETQYF
>-|TRBV11-2|-|TRBJ2-3
TGTGCCAGCAGCCGGTTGTTTAAGTTCCTAGCGAAGGGCACAGATACGCAGTATTTT
CASSRLFKFLAKGTDTQYF
>-|TRBV5-4|-|TRBJ1-6
TGTGCCAGCAGCCGTCCCGGGGAGGGTAATTCACCCCTCCACTTT
CASSRPGEGNSPLHF
>-|TRBV7-2|-|TRBJ2-2
TGTGCCAGCAGCTTAGAACTCGGGGAGCTGTTTTTT
CASSLELGELFF
>few|TRBV2|-|TRBJ2-1
TGTGCCAGCAGTGCAGGAGGGAACGAGCAGTTCTTC
CASSAGGNEQFF
>-|TRBV5-1|-|TRBJ2-5
TGCGCCAGCAGCCCCGAAGGGGGTAGGGGAGAGACCCAGTACTTC
CASSPEGGRGETQYF
>few|TRBV6-1|-|TRBJ1-6
TGTGCCAGCAGTGAATGGGGTGGTGGGGCAAATAATTCACCCCTCCACTTT
CASSEWGGGANNSPLHF
>once|TRBV6-4|TRBD2|TRBJ2-3
TGTGCCAGCAGTGACTCACCATCTTCGGGGGGTACAGATACGCAGTATTTT
CASSDSPSSGGTDTQYF
>-|TRBV5-1|TRBD1|TRBJ2-5
TGCGCCAGCAGCCCTGGCGTTCAGGGGGCTCGAGAGACCCAGTACTTC
CASSPGVQGARETQYF
>once|TRBV21-1|-|TRBJ1-1
TGTGCCAGCAGCAAACTGCAGGATTACGGCATGAACACTGAAGCTTTCTTT
CASSKLQDYGMNTEAFF
>-|TRBV30|TRBD2|TRBJ2-2
TGTGCCTGGATTCCTCGCAAGGCCGGGACTAGCGGGGCGAACACCGGGGAGCTGTTTTTT
CAWIPRKAGTSGANTGELFF
>once|TRBV5-1|TRBD1|TRBJ2-7
TGCGCCAGCAGCCGAAATGCCGGGACAGGGGATAACGAGCAGTACTTC
CASSRNAGTGDNEQYF